The 24 T cell receptor beta chains listed next were all sequenced from one sample in a study of OX40 agonist ivuxolimab in advanced cancers. Method: immunoSEQ multiplex PCR; TCRdb's copy keeps in-frame clones and lacks some. Among around 83,000 clones listed, about 90% were seen once. The sequencing here drew on CD4+ or CD8+ T cells sorted from blood, taken in a trial of the OX40 agonist ivuxolimab. The receptors here all came from an adult with an advanced solid tumor such as melanoma, head and neck, liver or kidney cancer.

This chain connects TRBV7-3 to TRBJ2-2; 8 positions match TRBD1. CDR3 length: 16 amino acids. V gave up 4 bases and J gave up 2 bases; unmatched junction bases: 6. The V gene's germline CDR1 is SGHTA and CDR2 FQGTGA. CDR3 DNA: TGTGCCAGCAGCTCTGGGACAGGAGTAAACACCGGGGAGCTGTTTTTT. Its translation: CASSSGTGVNTGELFF.

The V gene is TRBV5-1, the J gene TRBJ2-1, with D perhaps matching TRBD2 (6 bases). Trimming took off 6 bases at V and 0 bases at J, with 19 bases between the two ends. The CDR3 loop spans 17 amino acids. Looked up from germline, CDR1 is SGHRS and CDR2 is YFSETQ. The CDR3 here is CASTLVPSDSSYNEQFF. The CDR3 DNA is TGCGCCAGCACGCTAGTTCCTAGCGATAGCTCCTACAATGAGCAGTTCTTC. Full variable domain (remainder filled in from reference TRBV5-1 and TRBJ2-1): KAGVTQTPRYLIKTRGQQVTLSCSPISGHRSVSWYQQTPGQGLQFLFEYFSETQRNKGNFPGRFSGRQFSNSRSEMNVSTLELGDSALYLCASTLVPSDSSYNEQFFGPGTRLTVL.

V is TRBV28 and J is TRBJ2-2, with D unclear. Trimming removed 5 bases from V and 6 bases from J, with 13 bases in between. CDR3 length: 14 residues. Germline lookup yields CDR1 MDHEN and CDR2 SYDVKM. The CDR3 reads CASSPLQRAGELFF. For the CDR3, the DNA is TGTGCCAGCAGTCCCCTTCAAAGAGCCGGGGAGCTGTTTTTT.

The chain joins TRBV28 to TRBJ1-4; D remains unclear. Trimming shortened V by 5 bases and J by 7 bases, and 14 bases separated the two germline ends. Germline-derived CDR1 and CDR2 are MDHEN and SYDVKM. This CDR3 contains 14 residues. CDR3 DNA sequence: TGTGCCAGCAGTGGGGAAGGGTGGTTTGAAAAACTGTTTTTT. Its translation is CASSGEGWFEKLFF.

The chain carries TRBV27 and TRBJ2-7; weak D call: TRBD2 (6 bases). The CDR3 totals 14 residues. Germline V CDR1 and CDR2: MNHEY, SMNVEV (reference sequence). The V gene lost 1 base and the J gene lost 4 bases, with 11 bases spanning the gap. The CDR3 is CASSLYPGAYEQYF. DNA of the CDR3: TGTGCCAGCAGTTTATACCCGGGAGCGTACGAGCAGTACTTC.

This chain links TRBV6-6 with TRBJ2-5, with 10 bases matching TRBD1. Trimming at V came to 0 bases and at J to 5 bases, leaving 6 bases not matched to a gene. The CDR3 runs 16 residues. CDR1 is MNHNY and CDR2 is SVGAGI in the germline V gene (reference sequence). CDR3 residues: CASSYSRDRGPETQYF. CDR3 sequence (DNA): TGTGCCAGCAGTTACTCCCGGGACAGGGGTCCGGAGACCCAGTACTTC.

The chain combines TRBV11-2 with TRBJ2-1, with no clear D. The CDR3 length is 14 residues. Germline V CDR1 and CDR2: SGHAT, FQNNGV. Trimming pared 5 bases from V and 10 bases from J, leaving 18 bases between. The CDR3 sequence is CASSPRYDPREQFF. In DNA form, the CDR3 reads TGTGCCAGCAGCCCCCGTTACGACCCACGAGAGCAGTTCTTC. The full variable domain, in which reference TRBV11-2 and TRBJ2-1 provide the parts outside the CDR3, is EAGVAQSPRYKIIEKRQSVAFWCNPISGHATLYWYQQILGQGPKLLIQFQNNGVVDDSQLPKDRFSAERLKGVDSTLKIQPAKLEDSAVYLCASSPRYDPREQFFGPGTRLTVL.

V usage is TRBV6-6 and J usage is TRBJ2-1, with D unresolved. The CDR3 extends over 13 amino acids. CDR1 and CDR2 (germline): MNHNY, SVGAGI (reference sequence). V shed 2 bases and J shed 8 bases, with 10 bases lying between them. The CDR3 nucleotides read TGTGCCAGCAGTTACGCATCAGAGGATGAGCAGTTCTTC. This gives the protein CASSYASEDEQFF.

The V and J genes are TRBV5-1 and TRBJ2-7; D unresolved. Per the germline V gene, CDR1 is SGHRS and CDR2 is YFSETQ. The germline V and J ends were trimmed by 5 bases and 1 base, with 10 bases remaining between them. The CDR3 runs to 13 residues. CDR3 residues: CASRPSISYEQYF. The CDR3 nucleotides are TGCGCCAGCAGACCCTCGATATCCTACGAGCAGTACTTC. Together with reference TRBV5-1 and TRBJ2-7, the CDR3 gives the full variable domain: KAGVTQTPRYLIKTRGQQVTLSCSPISGHRSVSWYQQTPGQGLQFLFEYFSETQRNKGNFPGRFSGRQFSNSRSEMNVSTLELGDSALYLCASRPSISYEQYFGPGTRLTVT.

This chain connects TRBV28 to TRBJ2-1; the match to TRBD2 covers 13 bases. Germline CDR1 MDHEN, CDR2 SYDVKM. Germline trimming cut 5 bases from V and 4 bases from J; bases unmatched to any gene: 14. The CDR3 extends over 19 amino acids. CDR3 nucleotide sequence: TGTGCCAGCAGTCCTACTCCAAGGGGACTAGCGGGACAGTACAATGAGCAGTTCTTC. This encodes CASSPTPRGLAGQYNEQFF. The variable domain in full, with the rest retrieved from reference TRBV28 and TRBJ2-1, is DVKVTQSSRYLVKRTGEKVFLECVQDMDHENMFWYRQDPGLGLRLIYFSYDVKMKEKGDIPEGYSVSREKKERFSLILESASTNQTSMYLCASSPTPRGLAGQYNEQFFGPGTRLTVL.

CDR3 loop: CASSSMTSGSMYEQYF. In nucleotides, the CDR3 is TGTGCCAGCAGCTCCATGACTAGCGGGAGTATGTACGAGCAGTACTTC. This chain links TRBV5-4 with TRBJ2-7; 12 bases match TRBD2. Trimming at V came to 3 bases and at J to 4 bases, leaving 8 bases not matched to a gene. The CDR3 has 16 residues. Germline CDR1 is SGHNT and CDR2 is YYREEE (reference sequence).

The count of this clone is one. The CDR3 region is CASSPRRSNTEAFF. CDR3 DNA: TGTGCCAGCTCACCACGACGCAGCAACACTGAAGCTTTCTTT. The chain employs TRBV18 and TRBJ1-1, with D unclear. CDR3 length equals 14 residues. CDR1 is KGHSH, CDR2 LQKENI, per germline. Trimming took 1 base from V and 2 from J, leaving 8 bases between them.

The chain combines TRBV4-1 with TRBJ1-1; D not resolved. The V gene lost 0 bases and the J gene lost 0 bases, with 8 bases spanning the gap. The CDR3 runs to 15 residues. The germline gives CDR1 MGHRA, CDR2 YSYEKL. CDR3: CASSQDRSLNTEAFF. The CDR3 nucleotides read TGCGCCAGCAGCCAAGATCGCAGCCTGAACACTGAAGCTTTCTTT.

The J gene is TRBJ1-1, the V gene TRBV6-5, with TRBD1 as a possible D gene (5 bases). V was clipped by 0 bases and J by 5 bases, with 10 bases between them. The germline CDR1 and CDR2 sequences are MNHEY and SVGAGI. This CDR3 is 14 amino acids long. The CDR3 spells CASSYSRGGTEAFF. In DNA form, the CDR3 reads TGTGCCAGCAGTTACTCACGGGGGGGGACTGAAGCTTTCTTT.

The V gene is TRBV11-3, the J gene TRBJ2-5; the D call may be TRBD1 or TRBD2 (5 bases each). V lost 2 bases and J lost 5, with 21 bases in between. Germline assignment: CDR1 SGHNT and CDR2 YENEEA. This CDR3 is 17 amino acids long. The CDR3 region has the DNA TGTGCCAGCAGCTTATCCCCCCGGAGGCAAAAGGGGGAGACCCAGTACTTC. It translates to CASSLSPRRQKGETQYF.

The V and J genes are TRBV5-1 and TRBJ2-3, with 9 positions matching TRBD2. The germline gives CDR1 SGHRS, CDR2 YFSETQ. This CDR3 spans 15 amino acids. The V and J ends lost 0 bases and 6 bases, in that order; junction bases with no gene match: 5. The CDR3 sequence is CASSLDGGRADTQYF. As DNA, the CDR3 is TGCGCCAGCAGCTTGGATGGCGGGAGGGCTGATACGCAGTATTTT.

The rearrangement joins TRBV18 to TRBJ2-3; 10 nucleotides match TRBD2. Germline CDR1 reads KGHSH; CDR2 reads LQKENI. V lost 5 bases and J lost 0; bases outside the gene matches: 5. This CDR3 spans 16 amino acids. This CDR3 reads CASSATSGASTDTQYF. CDR3 in DNA: TGTGCCAGCTCAGCCACTAGCGGGGCTAGCACAGATACGCAGTATTTT.

The gene calls are TRBV10-3 and TRBJ2-3, with TRBD1 identical over 7 bases. Germline assignment: CDR1 ENHRY and CDR2 SYGVKD. V shed 5 bases and J 1 base; nucleotides not matched to a gene: 6. This CDR3 has 15 amino acids. CDR3 nucleotides: TGTGCCATCAGTCCCGGGACAGTGGGCACAGATACGCAGTATTTT. It encodes CAISPGTVGTDTQYF.

This rearrangement joins TRBV28 to TRBJ2-7; no clear D gene. V was shortened by 10 bases and J by 0 bases, with 13 bases between the two germline ends. The germline V gene encodes CDR1 MDHEN and CDR2 SYDVKM. The length of the CDR3 is 13 residues. CDR3 DNA sequence: TGTGCCATTACCCCGACGGCCTCCTACGAGCAGTACTTC. Protein product: CAITPTASYEQYF.

This sequence joins TRBV5-8 and TRBJ1-5, with a possible D match to TRBD1 (6 bases). The CDR3 consists of 19 residues. From germline, CDR1 is SGHTS and CDR2 YDEGEE. V was clipped by 3 bases and J by 0 bases, with 22 bases between them. The CDR3 DNA reads as TGTGCCAGCAGCTCCTACGGACAGATGTCCCAATTTAGCAATCAGCCCCAGCATTTT. Protein sequence: CASSSYGQMSQFSNQPQHF.

This chain joins TRBV11-3 and TRBJ2-5; possibly TRBD1 for D (6 bases). Germline V gives CDR1 SGHNT, CDR2 YENEEA. The CDR3 length is 15 residues. V lost 2 bases and J 1 base, leaving 11 bases between the germline ends. The CDR3, as DNA: TGTGCCAGCAGCTTAAGGGGGTCCACCCAAGAGACCCAGTACTTC. The encoded protein is CASSLRGSTQETQYF.

The chain uses TRBV2 and TRBJ1-1; possibly TRBD1 for D (5 bases). The V end lost 4 bases, the J end lost 9 bases, and 12 bases lay between the germline ends. Germline loops: CDR1 SNHLY, CDR2 FYNNEI. The CDR3 covers 12 residues. The DNA for the CDR3 is TGTGCCAGCAGTGTTGGGCAGGGTCAAGCTTTCTTT. Its translation is CASSVGQGQAFF.

The genes are TRBV28 and TRBJ2-5; a weak D match, TRBD1 (5 bases). The CDR3 is 16 amino acids. Deletions cut 3 bases from V and 5 bases from J, with 19 bases between. Germline loops: CDR1 MDHEN, CDR2 SYDVKM. In nucleotides, the CDR3 is TGTGCCAGCAGTTTGGGCTTAGGGGCCCAGGGTGAGACCCAGTACTTC. Amino acids: CASSLGLGAQGETQYF.

Here the CDR3 reads CASSPDRDDGYTF. As DNA, the CDR3 is TGTGCCAGCAGCCCTGACAGGGATGATGGCTACACCTTC. V usage is TRBV11-2 and J usage is TRBJ1-2, with 7 bases matching TRBD1. This CDR3 spans 13 amino acids. The germline V gene has CDR1 SGHAT and CDR2 FQNNGV. V dropped 5 bases and J dropped 6; count of bases not matched to a gene: 6.